This TCR beta chain was sequenced for a study of graft-versus-host responses after intestinal transplantation. About the study: Induction using anti-thymocyte globulin, followed by tacrolimus and steroids for approximately three years, was given to all recipients. Study results and limitations: Declines in HvG clones occurring early post-transplant were associated with peak circulating GvH clone levels.

This CDR3 has 18 residues. V shed 5 bases, J shed 0 bases, and the junction held 10 bases outside the gene matches. Germline CDR1 reads SGHTA; CDR2 reads FQGNSA. As concerns this clone: What it binds is not known.

Sequencing used immunoSEQ multiplex PCR; TCRdb keeps in-frame clones, though not all of them. The sample has tens of thousands of clones, roughly 91% seen once. Material: unstimulated CD4+ T cells sorted from spleen or lymph node cells, obtained before intestinal transplant. The chain employs TRBV7-2 and TRBJ2-1, with 10 bases matching TRBD2. The receptor comes from a human donor who received an intestinal transplant. CDR3 sequence (DNA): TGTGCCAGCAGCCCGAGGCTAGCGGGGGCAAACTCCTACAATGAGCAGTTCTTC. It is translated as CASSPRLAGANSYNEQFF.